This TCR beta chain stems from a study of CD8 T cells in Susac syndrome. Germline values: CDR1 MNHEY, CDR2 SVGAGI. This CDR3 comprises 13 residues. The V end lost 6 bases, the J end lost 5 bases, and 14 bases lay between the germline ends. Reverse transcription of roughly 0.45 to 1 ug RNA was performed with random hexamers. Amplification of TCR beta CDR3 was carried out by immunoSEQ multiplex PCR, which covered 54 Vbeta and 13 Jbeta segments. TCRdb re-analysed the immunoSEQ multiplex PCR reads in MiXCR, keeping a single row per CDR3 protein. The repertoire has about 300,000 distinct CDR3 sequences, 85% of them found once; the top ten carry approximately 0.2%. Turning to this clonotype: Antigen specificity is unknown.

Sequencing of TCR beta was performed on blood CD8+ T cells and on blood CD4+ T cells. CD8+ and CD4+ T cells were negatively isolated; TEMRA cells were FACS-enriched. General study findings and limits: By the study's own acknowledgment, its TCR sequencing and HLA analysis included relatively few individuals.

This receptor was obtained from a human donor with multiple sclerosis. Sequencing was carried out using CD8+ T cells from PBMCs. J is TRBJ2-7 and V is TRBV6-5, with D possibly being TRBD2 (5 bases). The CDR3 loop reads CASSLLGENEQYF. CDR3 nucleotides: TGTGCCAGCAGCCTACTCGGGGAGAACGAGCAGTACTTC.